This TCR beta chain was retrieved from a study of blood T cells in healthy people across ages. This CDR3 is 15 amino acids long. Germline CDR1 SGDLS, CDR2 YYNGEE. The germline V and J ends were trimmed by 4 bases and 2 bases, with 16 bases remaining between them. This clonotype was observed at least ten times. Sample-barcoded 5' priming and a J-beta primer mix drove a second PCR of roughly 6 to 12 cycles. Each CDR3 protein gets one entry after TCRdb re-called the 5' RACE reads with MiXCR. The data hold some 1.5 million distinct CDR3 sequences, with 28% observed a single time. Sequences were obtained from blood. V usage is TRBV9 and J usage is TRBJ2-7, with a possible D match to TRBD1 (5 bases). This clonotype was sampled from a woman in her twenties or thirties in good health. CDR3 bases: TGTGCCAGCAGCCCCACCTCGACAGATCCCTACGAGCAGTACTTC. Translated: CASSPTSTDPYEQYF.